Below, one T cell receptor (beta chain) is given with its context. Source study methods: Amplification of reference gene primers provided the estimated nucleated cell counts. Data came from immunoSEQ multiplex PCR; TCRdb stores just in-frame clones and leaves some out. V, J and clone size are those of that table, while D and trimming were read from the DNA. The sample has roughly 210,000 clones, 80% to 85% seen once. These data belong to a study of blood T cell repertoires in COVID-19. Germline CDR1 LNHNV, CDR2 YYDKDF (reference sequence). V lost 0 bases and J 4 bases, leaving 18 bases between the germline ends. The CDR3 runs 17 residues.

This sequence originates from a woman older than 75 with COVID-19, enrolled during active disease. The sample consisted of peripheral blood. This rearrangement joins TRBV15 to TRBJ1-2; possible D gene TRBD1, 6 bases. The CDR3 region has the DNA TGTGCCACCAGCAGAGATCATGGGGGCATAAGTGTCTATGGCTACACCTTC. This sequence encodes CATSRDHGGISVYGYTF.